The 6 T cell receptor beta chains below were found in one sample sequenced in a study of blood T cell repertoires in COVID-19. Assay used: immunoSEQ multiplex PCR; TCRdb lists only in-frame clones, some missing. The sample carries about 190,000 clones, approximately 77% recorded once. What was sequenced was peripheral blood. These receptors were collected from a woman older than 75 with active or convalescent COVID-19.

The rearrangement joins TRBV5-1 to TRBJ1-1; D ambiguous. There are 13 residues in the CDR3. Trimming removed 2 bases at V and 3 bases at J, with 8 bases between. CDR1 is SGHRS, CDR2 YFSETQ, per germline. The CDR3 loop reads CASSFVSDTEAFF. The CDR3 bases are TGCGCCAGCAGCTTCGTGTCTGACACTGAAGCTTTCTTT.

The CDR3 coding sequence is TGCGCCAGCAGCATATATGGACAAAACTATGGCTACACCTTC. Protein product: CASSIYGQNYGYTF. The J gene is TRBJ1-2, the V gene TRBV5-1; D is possibly TRBD1 (5 bases). The CDR3 sequence is 14 residues long. Per germline, CDR1 SGHRS and CDR2 YFSETQ. The V end lost 4 bases, the J end lost 2 bases, and 12 bases lay between the germline ends.

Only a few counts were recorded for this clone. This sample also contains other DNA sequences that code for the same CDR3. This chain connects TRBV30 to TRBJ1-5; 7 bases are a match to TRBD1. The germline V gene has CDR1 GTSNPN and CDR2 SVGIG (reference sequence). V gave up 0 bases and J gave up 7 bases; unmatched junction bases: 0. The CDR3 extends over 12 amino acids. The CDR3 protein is CAWSVQGQPQHF. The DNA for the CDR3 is TGTGCCTGGAGTGTACAGGGGCAGCCCCAGCATTTT.

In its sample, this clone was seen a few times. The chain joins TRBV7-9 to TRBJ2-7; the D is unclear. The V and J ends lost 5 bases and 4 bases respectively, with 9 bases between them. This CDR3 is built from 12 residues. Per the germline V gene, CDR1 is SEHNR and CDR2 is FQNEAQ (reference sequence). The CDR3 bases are TGTGCCAGCAGCCCCCTAGATTACGAGCAGTACTTC. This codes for CASSPLDYEQYF.

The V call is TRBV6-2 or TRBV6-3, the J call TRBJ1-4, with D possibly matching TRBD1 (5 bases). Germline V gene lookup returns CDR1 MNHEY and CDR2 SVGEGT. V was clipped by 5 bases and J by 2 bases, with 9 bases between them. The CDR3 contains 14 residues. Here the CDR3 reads CASSRQGTNEKLFF. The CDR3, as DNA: TGTGCCAGCAGTCGGCAGGGCACTAATGAAAAACTGTTTTTT.

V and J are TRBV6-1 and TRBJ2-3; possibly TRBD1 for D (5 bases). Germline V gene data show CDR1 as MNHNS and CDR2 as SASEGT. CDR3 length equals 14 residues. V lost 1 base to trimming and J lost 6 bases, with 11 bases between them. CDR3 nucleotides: TGTGCCAGCAGTGAAGTCCCGACAGCCGATACGCAGTATTTT. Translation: CASSEVPTADTQYF.